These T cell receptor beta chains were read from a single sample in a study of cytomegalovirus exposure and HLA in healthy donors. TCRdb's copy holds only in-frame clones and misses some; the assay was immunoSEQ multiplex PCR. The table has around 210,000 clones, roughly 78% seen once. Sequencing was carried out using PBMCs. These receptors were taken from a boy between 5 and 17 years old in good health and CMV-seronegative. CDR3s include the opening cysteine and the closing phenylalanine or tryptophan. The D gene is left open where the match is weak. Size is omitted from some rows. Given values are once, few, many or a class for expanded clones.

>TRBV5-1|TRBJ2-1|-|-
CASSLESLSSYNEQFF
TGCGCCAGCAGCTTGGAGAGCCTAAGCTCCTACAATGAGCAGTTCTTC
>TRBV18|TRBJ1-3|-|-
CASSLSGETSGNTIYF
TGTGCCAGCTCATTATCTGGGGAGACCTCTGGAAACACCATATATTTT
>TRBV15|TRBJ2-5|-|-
CATSRDAVPRAQYF
TGTGCCACCAGCAGAGATGCGGTCCCGCGGGCCCAGTACTTC
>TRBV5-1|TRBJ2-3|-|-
CASSNLGTDTQYF
TGCGCCAGCAGCAACCTAGGCACAGATACGCAGTATTTT
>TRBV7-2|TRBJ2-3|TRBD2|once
CASSQTSGSRDTQYF
TGTGCCAGCAGTCAGACTAGCGGTTCACGTGATACGCAGTATTTT
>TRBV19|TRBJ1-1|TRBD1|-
CASRTDRGMEAFF
TGTGCCAGTAGAACGGACAGGGGCATGGAAGCTTTCTTT
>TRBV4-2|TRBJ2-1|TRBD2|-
CASSQDSGGADNEQFF
TGTGCCAGCAGCCAAGATAGCGGGGGGGCGGACAATGAGCAGTTCTTC
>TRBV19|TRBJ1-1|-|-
CASKPTPWAMNTEAFF
TGTGCCAGTAAGCCGACGCCATGGGCCATGAACACTGAAGCTTTCTTT
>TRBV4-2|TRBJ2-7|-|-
CASSQEKRRDEQYF
TGTGCCAGCAGCCAAGAGAAAAGGAGGGACGAGCAGTACTTC
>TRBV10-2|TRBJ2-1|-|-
CASTELRQSNEQFF
TGCGCCAGCACCGAGCTAAGACAGTCCAATGAGCAGTTCTTC
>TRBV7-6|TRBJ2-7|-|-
CASSLMLLEVDEQYF
TGTGCCAGCAGTTTGATGTTGTTGGAGGTGGACGAGCAGTACTTC
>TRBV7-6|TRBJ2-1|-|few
CASSLETTEQFF
TGTGCCAGCAGCTTGGAGACCACTGAGCAGTTCTTC
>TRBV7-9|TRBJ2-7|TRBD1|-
CASHRGSSYEQYF
TGTGCCAGTCACAGGGGAAGCTCCTACGAGCAGTACTTC
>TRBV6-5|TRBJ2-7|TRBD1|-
CASSYDRGRREQYF
TGTGCCAGCAGTTACGACAGGGGGCGGCGCGAGCAGTACTTC
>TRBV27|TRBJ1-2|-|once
CASSFSGRNYGYTF
TGTGCCAGCAGTTTTTCGGGGAGGAACTATGGCTACACCTTC